This T cell receptor (beta chain) was obtained from a study of OX40 agonist ivuxolimab in advanced cancers. Across the study: The mean age was about 57 years, ranging from 23 to 79, with more than 70% of participants male. Three patients, one with hepatocellular carcinoma and two with cutaneous melanoma, achieved partial responses.

Details on this clone: Its antigen is currently unknown.

The CDR3 covers 14 residues. Germline V gene data show CDR1 as LNHDA and CDR2 as SQIVND (reference sequence). V was clipped by 6 bases and J by 1 base, with 12 bases between them. Individuals having autoimmune disease history or systemic immunosuppression were not enrolled. The method was immunoSEQ multiplex PCR; TCRdb's version includes in-frame clones alone and lacks a portion of them. Altogether over 30,000 clones are present, roughly 82% being singletons, with the ten largest covering under 2%. Regarding the study as a whole: The 0.1-3.0 mg/kg partial responders had among the lowest clonal expansion.

The chain has TRBV19 and TRBJ1-1; D remains unclear. The material sequenced was CD4+ or CD8+ T cells sorted from blood, taken in a trial of the OX40 agonist ivuxolimab. This receptor was obtained from an adult with an advanced solid tumor such as melanoma, head and neck, liver or kidney cancer. Here the CDR3 reads CASRGRSGNTEAFF. CDR3 coding DNA: TGTGCCAGTAGGGGTCGTTCAGGGAACACTGAAGCTTTCTTT.